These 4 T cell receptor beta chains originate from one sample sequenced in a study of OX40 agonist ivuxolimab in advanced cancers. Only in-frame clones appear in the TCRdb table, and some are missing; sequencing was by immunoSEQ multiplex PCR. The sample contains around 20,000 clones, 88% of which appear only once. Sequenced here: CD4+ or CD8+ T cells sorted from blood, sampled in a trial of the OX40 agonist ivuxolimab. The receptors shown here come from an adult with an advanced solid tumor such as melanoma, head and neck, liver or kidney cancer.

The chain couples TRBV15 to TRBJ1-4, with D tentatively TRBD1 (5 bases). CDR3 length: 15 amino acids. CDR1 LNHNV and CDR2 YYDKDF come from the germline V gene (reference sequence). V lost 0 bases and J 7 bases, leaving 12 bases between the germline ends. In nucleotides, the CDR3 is TGTGCCACCAGCAGAGAACGGGGGTCGGGTGAAAAACTGTTTTTT. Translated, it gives CATSRERGSGEKLFF. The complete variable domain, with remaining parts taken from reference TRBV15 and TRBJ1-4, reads DAMVIQNPRYQVTQFGKPVTLSCSQTLNHNVMYWYQQKSSQAPKLLFHYYDKDFNNEADTPDNFQSRRPNTSFCFLDIRSPGLGDTAMYLCATSRERGSGEKLFFGSGTQLSVL.

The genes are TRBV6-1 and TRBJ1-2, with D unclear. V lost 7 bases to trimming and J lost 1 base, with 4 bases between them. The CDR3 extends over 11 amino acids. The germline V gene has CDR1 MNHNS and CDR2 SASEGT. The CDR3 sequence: CASISNYGYTF. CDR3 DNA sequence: TGTGCCAGCATCAGTAACTATGGCTACACCTTC.

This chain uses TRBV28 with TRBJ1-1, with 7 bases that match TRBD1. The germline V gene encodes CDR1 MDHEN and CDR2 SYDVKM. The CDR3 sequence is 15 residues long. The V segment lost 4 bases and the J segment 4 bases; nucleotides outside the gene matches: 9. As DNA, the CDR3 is TGTGCCAGCAGTTCGCCAAGACAGGGCTCCACTGAAGCTTTCTTT. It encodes CASSSPRQGSTEAFF.

The CDR3 sequence: CASSPGLGGFPAFF. The DNA of the CDR3 is TGTGCCAGCAGTCCCGGACTTGGGGGGTTTCCGGCTTTCTTT. V usage is TRBV28 and J usage is TRBJ1-1, with D possibly matching TRBD1 (5 bases). V lost 5 bases to trimming and J lost 11 bases, with 21 bases between them. The CDR3 is made up of 14 amino acids. Germline V gene sequence: CDR1 MDHEN, CDR2 SYDVKM. The whole variable domain, filled in from reference TRBV28 and TRBJ1-1, reads DVKVTQSSRYLVKRTGEKVFLECVQDMDHENMFWYRQDPGLGLRLIYFSYDVKMKEKGDIPEGYSVSREKKERFSLILESASTNQTSMYLCASSPGLGGFPAFFGQGTRLTVV.